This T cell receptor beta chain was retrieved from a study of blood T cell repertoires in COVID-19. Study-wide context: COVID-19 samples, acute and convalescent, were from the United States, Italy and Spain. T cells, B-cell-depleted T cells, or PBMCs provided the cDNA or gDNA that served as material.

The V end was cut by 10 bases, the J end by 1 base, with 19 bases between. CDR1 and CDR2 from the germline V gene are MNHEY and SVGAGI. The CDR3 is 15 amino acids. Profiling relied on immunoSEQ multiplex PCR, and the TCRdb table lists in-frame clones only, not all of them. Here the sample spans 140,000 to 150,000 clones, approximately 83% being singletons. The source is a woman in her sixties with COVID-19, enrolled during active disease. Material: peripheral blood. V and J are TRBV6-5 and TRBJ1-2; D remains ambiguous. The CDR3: CATRAPGAYNYGYTF. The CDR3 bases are TGTGCCACACGAGCCCCCGGAGCCTATAACTATGGCTACACCTTC.